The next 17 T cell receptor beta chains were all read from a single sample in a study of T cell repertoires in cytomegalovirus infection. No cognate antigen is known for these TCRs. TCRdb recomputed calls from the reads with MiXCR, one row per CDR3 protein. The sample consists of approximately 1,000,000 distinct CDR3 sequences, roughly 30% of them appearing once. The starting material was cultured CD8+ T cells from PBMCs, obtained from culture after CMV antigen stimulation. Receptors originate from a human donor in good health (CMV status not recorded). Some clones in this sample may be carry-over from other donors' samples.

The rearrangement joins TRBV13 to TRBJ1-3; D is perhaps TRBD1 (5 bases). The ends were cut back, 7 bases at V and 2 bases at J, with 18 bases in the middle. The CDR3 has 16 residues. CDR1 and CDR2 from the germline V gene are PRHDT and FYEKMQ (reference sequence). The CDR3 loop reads CASTSGPLLAGNTIYF. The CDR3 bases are TGTGCCAGCACCTCGGGGCCCCTACTCGCTGGAAACACCATATATTTT.

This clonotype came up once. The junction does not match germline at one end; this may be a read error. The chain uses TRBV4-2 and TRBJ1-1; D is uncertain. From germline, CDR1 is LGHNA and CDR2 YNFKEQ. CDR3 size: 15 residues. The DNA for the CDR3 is TGTGCCAACAGCCAAGATTTGTCGGGGTACACTGAAGCTTTCTTT. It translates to CANSQDLSGYTEAFF.

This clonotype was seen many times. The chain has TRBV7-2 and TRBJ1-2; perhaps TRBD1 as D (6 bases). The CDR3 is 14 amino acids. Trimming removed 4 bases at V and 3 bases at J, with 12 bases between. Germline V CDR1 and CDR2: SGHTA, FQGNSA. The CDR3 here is CASSSDRDYYGYTF. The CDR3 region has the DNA TGTGCCAGCAGCTCGGACAGAGACTACTATGGCTACACCTTC. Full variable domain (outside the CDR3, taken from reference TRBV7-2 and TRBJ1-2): GAGVSQSPSNKVTEKGKDVELRCDPISGHTALYWYRQSLGQGLEFLIYFQGNSAPDKSGLPSDRFSAERTGGSVSTLTIQRTQQEDSAVYLCASSSDRDYYGYTFGSGTRLTVV.

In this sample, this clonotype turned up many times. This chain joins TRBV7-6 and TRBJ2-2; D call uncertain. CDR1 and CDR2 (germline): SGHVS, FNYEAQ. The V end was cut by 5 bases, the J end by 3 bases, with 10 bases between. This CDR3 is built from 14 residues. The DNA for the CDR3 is TGTGCCAGCAGCCCACCGGTTGACACCGGGGAGCTGTTTTTT. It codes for CASSPPVDTGELFF.

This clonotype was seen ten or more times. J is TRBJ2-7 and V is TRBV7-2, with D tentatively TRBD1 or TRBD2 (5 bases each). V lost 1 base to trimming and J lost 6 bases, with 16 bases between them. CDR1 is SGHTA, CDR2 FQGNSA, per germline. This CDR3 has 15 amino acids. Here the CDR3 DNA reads TGTGCCAGCAGCTTAGATGGGGGACCCGCCGGCGAGCAGTACTTC. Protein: CASSLDGGPAGEQYF.

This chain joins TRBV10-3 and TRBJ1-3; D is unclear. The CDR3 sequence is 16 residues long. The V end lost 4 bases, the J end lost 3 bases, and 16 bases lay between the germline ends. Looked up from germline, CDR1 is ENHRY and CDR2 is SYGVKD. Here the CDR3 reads CAISARTVLDGNTIYF. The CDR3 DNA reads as TGTGCCATCAGTGCTAGGACCGTATTGGATGGAAACACCATATATTTT.

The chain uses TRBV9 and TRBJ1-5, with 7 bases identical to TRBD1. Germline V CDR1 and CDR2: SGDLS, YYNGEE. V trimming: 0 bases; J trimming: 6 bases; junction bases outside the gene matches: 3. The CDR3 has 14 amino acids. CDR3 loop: CASSVGDRGQPQHF. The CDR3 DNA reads TGTGCCAGCAGCGTAGGGGACAGAGGTCAGCCCCAGCATTTT.

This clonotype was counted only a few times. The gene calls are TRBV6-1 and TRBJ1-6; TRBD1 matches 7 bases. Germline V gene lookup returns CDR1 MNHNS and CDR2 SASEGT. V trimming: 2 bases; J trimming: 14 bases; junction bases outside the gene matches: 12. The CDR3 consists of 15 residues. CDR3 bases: TGTGCCAGCAGTGAATTGCGACAGGGAGAAAGGACCCTCCACTTT. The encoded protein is CASSELRQGERTLHF.

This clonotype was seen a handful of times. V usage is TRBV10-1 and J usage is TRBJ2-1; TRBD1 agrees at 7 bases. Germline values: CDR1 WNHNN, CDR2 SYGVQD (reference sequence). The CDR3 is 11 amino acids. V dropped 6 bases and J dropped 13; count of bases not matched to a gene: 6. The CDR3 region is CASSPGQDQFF. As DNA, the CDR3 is TGCGCCAGCAGCCCTGGACAGGACCAGTTCTTC.

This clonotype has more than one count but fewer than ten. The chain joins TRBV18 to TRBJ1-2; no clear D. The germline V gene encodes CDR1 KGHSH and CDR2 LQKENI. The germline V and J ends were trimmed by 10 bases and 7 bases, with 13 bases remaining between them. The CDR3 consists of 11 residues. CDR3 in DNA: TGTGCCACCGAACGTTCCGCTGGCTACACCTTC. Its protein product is CATERSAGYTF.

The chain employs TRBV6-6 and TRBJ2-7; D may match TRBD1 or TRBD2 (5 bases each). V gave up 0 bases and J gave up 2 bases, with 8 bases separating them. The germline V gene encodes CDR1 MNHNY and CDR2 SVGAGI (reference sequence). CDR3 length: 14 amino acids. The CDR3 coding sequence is TGTGCCAGCAGTTACTCGGGACCCCCCTACGAGCAGTACTTC. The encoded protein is CASSYSGPPYEQYF.

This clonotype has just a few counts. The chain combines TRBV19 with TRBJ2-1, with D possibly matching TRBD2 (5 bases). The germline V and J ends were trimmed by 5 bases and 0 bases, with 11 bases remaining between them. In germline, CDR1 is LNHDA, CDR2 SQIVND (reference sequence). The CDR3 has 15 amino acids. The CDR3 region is CASSSTTRSYNEQFF. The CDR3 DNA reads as TGTGCCAGTAGTTCGACTACCCGCTCCTACAATGAGCAGTTCTTC.

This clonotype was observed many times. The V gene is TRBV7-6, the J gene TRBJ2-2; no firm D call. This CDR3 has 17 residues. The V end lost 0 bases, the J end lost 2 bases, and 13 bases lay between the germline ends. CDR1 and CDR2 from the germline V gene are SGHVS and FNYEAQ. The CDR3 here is CASSLAWADFNTGELFF. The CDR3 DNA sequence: TGTGCCAGCAGCTTAGCGTGGGCAGACTTCAACACCGGGGAGCTGTTTTTT.

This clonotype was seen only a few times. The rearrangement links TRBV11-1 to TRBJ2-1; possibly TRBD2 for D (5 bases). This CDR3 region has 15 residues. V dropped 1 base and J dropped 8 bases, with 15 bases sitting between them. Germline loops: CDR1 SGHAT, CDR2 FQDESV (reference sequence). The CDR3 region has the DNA TGTGCCAGCAGCTTAGGTGCGGGCGAGAATTATGAGCAGTTCTTC. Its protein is CASSLGAGENYEQFF.

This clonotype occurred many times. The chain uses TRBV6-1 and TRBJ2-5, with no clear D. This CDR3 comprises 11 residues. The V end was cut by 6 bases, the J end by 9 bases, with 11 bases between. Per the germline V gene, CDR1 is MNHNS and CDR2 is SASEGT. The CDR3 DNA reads TGTGCCAGCAGCCAGATGATGGCCCAGTACTTC. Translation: CASSQMMAQYF.

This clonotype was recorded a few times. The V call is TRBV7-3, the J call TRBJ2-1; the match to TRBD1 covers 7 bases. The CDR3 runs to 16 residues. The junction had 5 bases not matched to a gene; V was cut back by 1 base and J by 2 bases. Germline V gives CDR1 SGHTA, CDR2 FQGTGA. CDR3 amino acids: CASSLNNQGAYNEQFF. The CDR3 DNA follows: TGTGCCAGCAGCTTAAATAACCAGGGGGCCTACAATGAGCAGTTCTTC.

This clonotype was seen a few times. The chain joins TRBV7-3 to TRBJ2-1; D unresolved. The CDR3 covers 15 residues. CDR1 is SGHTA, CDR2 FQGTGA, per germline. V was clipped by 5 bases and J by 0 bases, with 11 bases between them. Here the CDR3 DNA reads TGTGCCAGCAGCCCTACGGAGAGCTCCTACAATGAGCAGTTCTTC. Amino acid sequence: CASSPTESSYNEQFF.